This TCR beta chain was recorded in a study of cytomegalovirus exposure and HLA in healthy donors. Primers included in the PCR were 60 Vbeta and 13 Jbeta primers. TCRdb's copy holds only in-frame clones and misses some; the assay was immunoSEQ multiplex PCR. The sample holds about 120,000 clones, 70% to 80% seen once. Donors in the study were healthy people who gave bone marrow. The TCR was taken from a woman aged 50 to 60 in good health and CMV-seropositive. The sample comprised PBMCs.

CDR3 in DNA: TGTGCCAGTAGTATCGGCGCAGTCGGAGTAATGAACACTGAAGCTTTCTTT. It is translated as CASSIGAVGVMNTEAFF. The V and J genes are TRBV19 and TRBJ1-1; D not resolved. This CDR3 has 17 amino acids. The ends were cut back, 3 bases at V and 0 bases at J, with 17 bases in the middle. Germline V CDR1 and CDR2: LNHDA, SQIVND (reference sequence). The whole variable domain, filled in from reference TRBV19 and TRBJ1-1, reads DGGITQSPKYLFRKEGQNVTLSCEQNLNHDAMYWYRQDPGQGLRLIYYSQIVNDFQKGDIAEGYSVSREKKESFPLTVTSAQKNPTAFYLCASSIGAVGVMNTEAFFGQGTRLTVV.